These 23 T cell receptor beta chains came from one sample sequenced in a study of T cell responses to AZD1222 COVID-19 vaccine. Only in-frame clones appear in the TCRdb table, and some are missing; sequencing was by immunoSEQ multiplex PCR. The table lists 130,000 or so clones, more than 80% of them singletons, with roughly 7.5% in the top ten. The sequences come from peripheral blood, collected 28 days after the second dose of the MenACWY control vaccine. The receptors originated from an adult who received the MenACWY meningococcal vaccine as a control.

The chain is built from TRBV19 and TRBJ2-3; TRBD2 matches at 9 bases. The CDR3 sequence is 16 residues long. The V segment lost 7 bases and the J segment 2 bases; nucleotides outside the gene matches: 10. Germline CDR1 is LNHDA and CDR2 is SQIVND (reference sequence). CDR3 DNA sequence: TGTGCCAGTAACCTAGGGCCTAGCGGGAACACAGATACGCAGTATTTT. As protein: CASNLGPSGNTDTQYF.

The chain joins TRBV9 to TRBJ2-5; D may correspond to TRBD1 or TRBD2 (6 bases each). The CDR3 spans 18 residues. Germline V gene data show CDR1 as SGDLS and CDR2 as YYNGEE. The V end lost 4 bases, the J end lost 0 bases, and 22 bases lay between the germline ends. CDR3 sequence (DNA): TGTGCCAGCAGCCCCCGAACTCGGGGGCCCTTATACCAAGAGACCCAGTACTTC. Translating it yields CASSPRTRGPLYQETQYF.

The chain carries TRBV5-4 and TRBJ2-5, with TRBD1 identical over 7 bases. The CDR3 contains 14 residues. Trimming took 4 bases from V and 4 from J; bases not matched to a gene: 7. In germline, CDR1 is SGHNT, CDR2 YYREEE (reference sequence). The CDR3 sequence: CASSTYRGSETQYF. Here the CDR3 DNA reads TGTGCCAGCAGCACCTACAGGGGCTCAGAGACCCAGTACTTC.

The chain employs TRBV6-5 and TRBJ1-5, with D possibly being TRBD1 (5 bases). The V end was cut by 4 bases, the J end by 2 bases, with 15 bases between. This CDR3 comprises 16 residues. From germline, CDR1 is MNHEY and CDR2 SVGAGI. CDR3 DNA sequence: TGTGCCAGCAGTTTAAAATCAGGGCATGGCAATCAGCCCCAGCATTTT. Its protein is CASSLKSGHGNQPQHF.

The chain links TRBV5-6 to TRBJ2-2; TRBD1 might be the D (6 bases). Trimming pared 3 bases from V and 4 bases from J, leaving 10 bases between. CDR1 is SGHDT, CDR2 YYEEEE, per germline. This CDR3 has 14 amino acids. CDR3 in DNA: TGTGCCAGCAGCTCCTCACAGGGCACCGGGGAGCTGTTTTTT. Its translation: CASSSSQGTGELFF.

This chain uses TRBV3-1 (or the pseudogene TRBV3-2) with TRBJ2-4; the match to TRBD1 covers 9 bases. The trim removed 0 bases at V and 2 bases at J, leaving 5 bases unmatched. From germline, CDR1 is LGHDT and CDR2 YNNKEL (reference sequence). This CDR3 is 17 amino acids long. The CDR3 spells CASSQDFGTGTKNIQYF. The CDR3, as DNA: TGTGCCAGCAGCCAAGATTTCGGGACAGGGACCAAAAACATTCAGTACTTC.

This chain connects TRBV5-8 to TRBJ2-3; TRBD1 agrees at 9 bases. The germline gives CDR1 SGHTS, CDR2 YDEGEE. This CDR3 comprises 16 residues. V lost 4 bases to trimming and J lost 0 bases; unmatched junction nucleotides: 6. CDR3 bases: TGTGCCAGCAGCCTGGGGACAGGGCCTAGCACAGATACGCAGTATTTT. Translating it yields CASSLGTGPSTDTQYF.

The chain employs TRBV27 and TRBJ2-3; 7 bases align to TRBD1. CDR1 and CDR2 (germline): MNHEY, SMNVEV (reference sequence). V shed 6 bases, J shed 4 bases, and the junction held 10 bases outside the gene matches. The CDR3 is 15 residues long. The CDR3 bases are TGTGCCAGCAGCCAGGCAGACAGGGATTCAGATACGCAGTATTTT. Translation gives CASSQADRDSDTQYF.

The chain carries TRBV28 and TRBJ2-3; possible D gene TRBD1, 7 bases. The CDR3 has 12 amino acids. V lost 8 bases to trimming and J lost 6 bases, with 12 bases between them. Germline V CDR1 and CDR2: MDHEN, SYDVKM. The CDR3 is CASGRGQDTQYF. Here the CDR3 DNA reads TGTGCCAGCGGGCGGGGACAGGATACGCAGTATTTT.

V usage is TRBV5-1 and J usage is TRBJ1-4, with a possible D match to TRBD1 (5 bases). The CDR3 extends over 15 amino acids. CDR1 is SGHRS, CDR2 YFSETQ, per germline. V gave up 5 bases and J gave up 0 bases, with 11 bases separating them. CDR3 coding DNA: TGCGCCAGCAGGAGACAGCTTGCAACTAATGAAAAACTGTTTTTT. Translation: CASRRQLATNEKLFF.

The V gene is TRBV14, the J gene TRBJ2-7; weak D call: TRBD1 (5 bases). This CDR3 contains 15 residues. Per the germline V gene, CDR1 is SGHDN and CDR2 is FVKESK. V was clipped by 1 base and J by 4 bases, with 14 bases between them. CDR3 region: CASSQVRGRLYEQYF. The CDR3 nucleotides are TGTGCCAGCAGCCAAGTAAGGGGCCGCTTATACGAGCAGTACTTC. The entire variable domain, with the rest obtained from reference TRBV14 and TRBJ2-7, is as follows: EAGVTQFPSHSVIEKGQTVTLRCDPISGHDNLYWYRRVMGKEIKFLLHFVKESKQDESGMPNNRFLAERTGGTYSTLKVQPAELEDSGVYFCASSQVRGRLYEQYFGPGTRLTVT.

CDR3 amino acids: CASSAGTDYGYTF. The CDR3 coding sequence is TGTGCCAGCAGTGCCGGGACAGACTATGGCTACACCTTC. This sequence joins TRBV12-3 or TRBV12-4 and TRBJ1-2; the match to TRBD1 covers 7 bases. The CDR3 runs to 13 residues. Trimming removed 5 bases from V and 3 bases from J; junction bases left unmatched: 3.

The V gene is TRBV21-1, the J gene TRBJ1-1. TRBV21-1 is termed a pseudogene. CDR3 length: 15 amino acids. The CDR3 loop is CASSKTVPGTTEAFF. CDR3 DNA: TGTGCCAGCAGCAAAACCGTCCCGGGGACCACTGAAGCTTTCTTT.

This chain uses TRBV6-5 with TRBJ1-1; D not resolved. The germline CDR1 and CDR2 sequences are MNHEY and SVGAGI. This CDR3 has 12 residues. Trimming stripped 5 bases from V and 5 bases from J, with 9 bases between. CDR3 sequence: CASSRLGTEAFF. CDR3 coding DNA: TGTGCCAGCAGTCGGTTGGGGACTGAAGCTTTCTTT.

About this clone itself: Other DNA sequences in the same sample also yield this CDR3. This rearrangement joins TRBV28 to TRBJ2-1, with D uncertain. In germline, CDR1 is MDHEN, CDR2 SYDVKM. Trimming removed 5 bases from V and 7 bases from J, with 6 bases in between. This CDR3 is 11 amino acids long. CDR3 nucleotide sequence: TGTGCCAGCAGTCCCCGGAATGAGCAGTTCTTC. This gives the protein CASSPRNEQFF.

The CDR3: CASSSRSSSTDTQYF. The CDR3 coding sequence is TGTGCCAGCAGCTCGAGATCTTCTAGCACAGATACGCAGTATTTT. The chain has TRBV7-2 and TRBJ2-3; D is unclear. The germline CDR1 and CDR2 sequences are SGHTA and FQGNSA. Trimming removed 4 bases at V and 0 bases at J, with 11 bases between. This CDR3 region has 15 residues.

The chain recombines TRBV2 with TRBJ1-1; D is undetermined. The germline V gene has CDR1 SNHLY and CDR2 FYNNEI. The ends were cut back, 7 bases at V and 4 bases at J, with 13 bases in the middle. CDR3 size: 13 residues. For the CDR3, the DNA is TGTGCCAGCAACGCCCAAACGGGCACTGAAGCTTTCTTT. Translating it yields CASNAQTGTEAFF.

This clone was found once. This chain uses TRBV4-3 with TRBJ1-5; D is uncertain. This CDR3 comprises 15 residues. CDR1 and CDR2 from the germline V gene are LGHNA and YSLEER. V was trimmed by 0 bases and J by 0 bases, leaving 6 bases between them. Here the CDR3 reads CASSQDLYSNQPQHF. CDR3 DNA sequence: TGCGCCAGCAGCCAAGACCTTTATAGCAATCAGCCCCAGCATTTT.

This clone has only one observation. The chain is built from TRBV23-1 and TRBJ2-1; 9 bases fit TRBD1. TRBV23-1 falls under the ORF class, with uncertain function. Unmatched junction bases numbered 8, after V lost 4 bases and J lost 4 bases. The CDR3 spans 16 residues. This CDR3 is CASSPGRDREYNEQFF. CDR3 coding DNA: TGCGCCAGCAGTCCAGGTCGGGACAGGGAGTACAATGAGCAGTTCTTC.

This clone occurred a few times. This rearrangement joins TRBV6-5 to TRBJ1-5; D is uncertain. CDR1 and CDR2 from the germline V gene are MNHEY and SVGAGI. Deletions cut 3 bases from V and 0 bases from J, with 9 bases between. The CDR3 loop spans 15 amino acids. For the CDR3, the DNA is TGTGCCAGCAGTTATCGGCGGTCTAGCAATCAGCCCCAGCATTTT. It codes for CASSYRRSSNQPQHF.

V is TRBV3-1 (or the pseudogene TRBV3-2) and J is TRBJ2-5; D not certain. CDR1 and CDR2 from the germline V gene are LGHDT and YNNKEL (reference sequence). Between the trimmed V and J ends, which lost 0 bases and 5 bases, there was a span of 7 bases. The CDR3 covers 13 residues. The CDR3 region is CASSQDNGETQYF. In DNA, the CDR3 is TGTGCCAGCAGCCAAGACAACGGGGAGACCCAGTACTTC.

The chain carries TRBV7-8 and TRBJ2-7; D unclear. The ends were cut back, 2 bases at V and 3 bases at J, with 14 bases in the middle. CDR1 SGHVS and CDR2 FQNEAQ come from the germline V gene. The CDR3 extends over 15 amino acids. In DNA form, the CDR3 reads TGTGCCAGCAGCTTATCTTCCACAGCCGGCTACGAGCAGTACTTC. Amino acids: CASSLSSTAGYEQYF.

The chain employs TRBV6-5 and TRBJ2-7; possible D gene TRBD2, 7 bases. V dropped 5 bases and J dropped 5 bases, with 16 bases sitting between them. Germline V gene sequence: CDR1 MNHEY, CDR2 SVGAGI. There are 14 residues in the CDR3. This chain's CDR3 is CASSPSGGAHEQYF. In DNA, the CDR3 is TGTGCCAGCAGTCCGTCGGGGGGCGCCCACGAGCAGTACTTC.